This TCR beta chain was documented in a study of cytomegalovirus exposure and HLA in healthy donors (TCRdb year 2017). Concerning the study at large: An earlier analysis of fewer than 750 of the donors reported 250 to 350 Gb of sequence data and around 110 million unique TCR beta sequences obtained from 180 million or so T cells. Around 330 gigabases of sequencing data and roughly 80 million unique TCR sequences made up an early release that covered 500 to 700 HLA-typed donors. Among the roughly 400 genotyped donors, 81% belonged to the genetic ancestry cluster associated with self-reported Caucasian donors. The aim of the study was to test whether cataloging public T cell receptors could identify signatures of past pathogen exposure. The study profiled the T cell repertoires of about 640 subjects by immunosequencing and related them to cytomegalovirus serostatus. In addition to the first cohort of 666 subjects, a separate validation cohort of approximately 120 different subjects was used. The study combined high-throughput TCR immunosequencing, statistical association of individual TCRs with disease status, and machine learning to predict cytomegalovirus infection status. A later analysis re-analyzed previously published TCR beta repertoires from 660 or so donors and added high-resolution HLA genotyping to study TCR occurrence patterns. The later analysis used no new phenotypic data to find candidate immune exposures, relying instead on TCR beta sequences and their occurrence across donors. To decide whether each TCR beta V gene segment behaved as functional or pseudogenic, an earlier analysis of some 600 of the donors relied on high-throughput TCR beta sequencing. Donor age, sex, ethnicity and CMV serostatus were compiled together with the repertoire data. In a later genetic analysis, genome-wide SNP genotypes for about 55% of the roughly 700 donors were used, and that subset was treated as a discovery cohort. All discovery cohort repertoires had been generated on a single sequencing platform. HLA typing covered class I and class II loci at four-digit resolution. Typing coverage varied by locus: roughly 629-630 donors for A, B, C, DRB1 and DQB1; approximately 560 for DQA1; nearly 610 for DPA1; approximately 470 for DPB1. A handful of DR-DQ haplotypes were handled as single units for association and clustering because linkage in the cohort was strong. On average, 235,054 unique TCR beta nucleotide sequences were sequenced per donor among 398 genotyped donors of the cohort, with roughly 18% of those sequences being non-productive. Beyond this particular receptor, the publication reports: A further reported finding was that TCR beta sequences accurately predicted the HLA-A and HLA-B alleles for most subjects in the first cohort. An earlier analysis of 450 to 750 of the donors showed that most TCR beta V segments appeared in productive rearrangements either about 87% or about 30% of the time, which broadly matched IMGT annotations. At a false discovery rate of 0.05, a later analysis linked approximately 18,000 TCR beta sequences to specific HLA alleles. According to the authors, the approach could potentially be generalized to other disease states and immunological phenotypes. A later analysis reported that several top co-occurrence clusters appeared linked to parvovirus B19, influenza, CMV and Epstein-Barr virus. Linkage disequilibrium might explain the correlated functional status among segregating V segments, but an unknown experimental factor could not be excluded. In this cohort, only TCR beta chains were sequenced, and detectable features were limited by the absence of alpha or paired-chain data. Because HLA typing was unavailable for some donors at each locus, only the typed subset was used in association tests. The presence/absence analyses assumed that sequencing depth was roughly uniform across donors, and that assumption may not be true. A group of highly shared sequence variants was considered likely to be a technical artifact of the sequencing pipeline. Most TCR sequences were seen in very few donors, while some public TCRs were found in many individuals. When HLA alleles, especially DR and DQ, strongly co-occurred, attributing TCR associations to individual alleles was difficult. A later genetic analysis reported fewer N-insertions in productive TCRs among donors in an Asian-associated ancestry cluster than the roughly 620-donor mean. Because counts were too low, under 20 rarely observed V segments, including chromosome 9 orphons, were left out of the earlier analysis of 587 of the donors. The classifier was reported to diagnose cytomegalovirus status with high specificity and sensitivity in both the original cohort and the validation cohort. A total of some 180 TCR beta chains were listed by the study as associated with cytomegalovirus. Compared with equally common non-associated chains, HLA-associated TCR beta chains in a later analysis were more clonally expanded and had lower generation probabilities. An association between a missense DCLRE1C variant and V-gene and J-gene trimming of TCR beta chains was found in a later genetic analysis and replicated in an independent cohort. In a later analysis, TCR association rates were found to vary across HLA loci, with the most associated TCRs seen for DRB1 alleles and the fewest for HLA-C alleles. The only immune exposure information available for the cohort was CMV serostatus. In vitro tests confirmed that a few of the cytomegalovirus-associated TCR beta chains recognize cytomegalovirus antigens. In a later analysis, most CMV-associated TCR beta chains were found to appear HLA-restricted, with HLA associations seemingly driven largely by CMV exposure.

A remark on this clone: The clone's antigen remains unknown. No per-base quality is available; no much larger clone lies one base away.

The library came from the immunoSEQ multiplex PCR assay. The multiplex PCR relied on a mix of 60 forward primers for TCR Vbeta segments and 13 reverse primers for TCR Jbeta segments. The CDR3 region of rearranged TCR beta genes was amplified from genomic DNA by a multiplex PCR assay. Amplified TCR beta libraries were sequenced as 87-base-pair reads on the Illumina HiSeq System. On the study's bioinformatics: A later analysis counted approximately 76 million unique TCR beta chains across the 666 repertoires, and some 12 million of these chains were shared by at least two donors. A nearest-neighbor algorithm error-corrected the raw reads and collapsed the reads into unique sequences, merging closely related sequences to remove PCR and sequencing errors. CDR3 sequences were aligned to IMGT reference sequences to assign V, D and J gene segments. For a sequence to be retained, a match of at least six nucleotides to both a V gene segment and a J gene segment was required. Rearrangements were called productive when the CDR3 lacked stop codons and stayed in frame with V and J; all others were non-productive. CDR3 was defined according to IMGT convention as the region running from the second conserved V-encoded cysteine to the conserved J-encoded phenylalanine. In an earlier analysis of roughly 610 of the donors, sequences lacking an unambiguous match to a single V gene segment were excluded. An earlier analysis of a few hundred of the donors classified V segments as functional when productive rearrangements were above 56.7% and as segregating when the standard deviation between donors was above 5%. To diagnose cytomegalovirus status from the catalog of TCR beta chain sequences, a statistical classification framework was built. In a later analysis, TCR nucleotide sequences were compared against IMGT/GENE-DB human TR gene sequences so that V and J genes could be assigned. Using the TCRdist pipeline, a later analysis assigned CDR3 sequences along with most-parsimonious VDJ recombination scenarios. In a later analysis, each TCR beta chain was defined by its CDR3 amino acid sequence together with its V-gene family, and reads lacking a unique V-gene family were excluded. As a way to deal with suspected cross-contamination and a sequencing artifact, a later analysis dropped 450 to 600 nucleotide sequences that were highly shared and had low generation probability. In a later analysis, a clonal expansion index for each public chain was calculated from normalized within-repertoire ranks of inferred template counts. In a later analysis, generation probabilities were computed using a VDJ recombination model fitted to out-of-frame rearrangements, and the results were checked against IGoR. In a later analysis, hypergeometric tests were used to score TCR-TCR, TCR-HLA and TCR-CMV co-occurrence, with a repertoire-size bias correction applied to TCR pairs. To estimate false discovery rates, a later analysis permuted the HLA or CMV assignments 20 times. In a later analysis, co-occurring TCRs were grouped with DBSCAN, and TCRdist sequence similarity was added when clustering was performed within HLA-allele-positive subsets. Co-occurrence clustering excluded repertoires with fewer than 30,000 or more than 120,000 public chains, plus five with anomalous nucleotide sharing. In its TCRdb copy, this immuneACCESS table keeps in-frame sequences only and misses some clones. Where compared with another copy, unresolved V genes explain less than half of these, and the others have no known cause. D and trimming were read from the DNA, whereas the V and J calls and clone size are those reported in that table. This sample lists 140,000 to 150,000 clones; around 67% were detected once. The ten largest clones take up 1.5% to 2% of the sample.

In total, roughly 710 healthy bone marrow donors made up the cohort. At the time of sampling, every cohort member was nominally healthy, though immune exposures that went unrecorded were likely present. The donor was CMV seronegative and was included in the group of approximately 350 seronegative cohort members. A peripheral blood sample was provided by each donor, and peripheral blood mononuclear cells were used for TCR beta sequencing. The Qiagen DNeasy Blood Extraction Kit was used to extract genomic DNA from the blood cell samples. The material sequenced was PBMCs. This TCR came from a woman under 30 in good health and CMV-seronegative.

The sequenced DNA: TGTGCCAGTAGTCGAACGGGACTAGTGGCCGGGGAGCTGTTTTTT. It translates to CASSRTGLVAGELFF. The V and J genes are TRBV19 and TRBJ2-2, and TRBD2 matches 8 of the central bases. V is cut back by 5 bases and J by 6 bases, with 8 bases in the junction unmatched. Including cysteine and phenylalanine, the CDR3 has 15 amino acids. Only the CDR3 region is kept as DNA, spanning 45 bases read in frame from base 1. CDR1 and CDR2 are read off the germline V gene (reference sequence) as LNHDA and SQIVND.